The entry below describes one T cell receptor (beta chain). Its antigen is unknown. The V gene's germline CDR1 is MNHEY and CDR2 SMNVEV (reference sequence). The CDR3 has 17 amino acids. The V end was cut by 7 bases, the J end by 4 bases, with 23 bases between. This record belongs to a study of T cell responses to AZD1222 COVID-19 vaccine. Generated by immunoSEQ multiplex PCR, the TCRdb table keeps only in-frame clones and is missing some. The table records around 120,000 clones, about nine tenths of them present only once. Study-level points and caveats: Sampling that yielded the repertoires occurred only after the peak T cell response. Close to half of all spike-specific TCRs reportedly target regions of the variants that are unmutated. Possibly, clonal diversity was underestimated; donors were largely white British and included more females. Among vaccine-associated CD4 TCRs, coverage spanned spike, with dominance at 160-218 and 743-854.

The chain combines TRBV27 with TRBJ1-3; perhaps TRBD1 as D (6 bases). Specimen: peripheral blood, collected 28 days after the second AZD1222 dose. The receptor was derived from an adult who received the AZD1222 COVID-19 vaccine. This chain's CDR3 is CASTRSNRGLRGNTIYF. The CDR3 region has the DNA TGTGCCAGCACCCGATCAAACCGGGGGCTTAGAGGAAACACCATATATTTT.